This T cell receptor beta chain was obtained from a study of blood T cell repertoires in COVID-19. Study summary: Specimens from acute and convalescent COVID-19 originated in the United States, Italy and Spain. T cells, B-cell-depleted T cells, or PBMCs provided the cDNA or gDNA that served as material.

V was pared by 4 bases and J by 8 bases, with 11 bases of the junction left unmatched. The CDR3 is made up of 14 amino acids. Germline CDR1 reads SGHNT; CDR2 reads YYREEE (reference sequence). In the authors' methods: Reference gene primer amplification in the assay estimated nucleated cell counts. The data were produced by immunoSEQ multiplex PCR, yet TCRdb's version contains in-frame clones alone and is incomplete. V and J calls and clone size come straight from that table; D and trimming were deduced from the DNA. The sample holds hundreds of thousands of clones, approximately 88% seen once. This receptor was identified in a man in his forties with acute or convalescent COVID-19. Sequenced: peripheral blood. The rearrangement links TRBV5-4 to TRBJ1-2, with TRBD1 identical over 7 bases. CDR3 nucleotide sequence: TGTGCCAGCAGCGCTCGACAGGGATATGTGGGCTACACCTTC. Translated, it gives CASSARQGYVGYTF.